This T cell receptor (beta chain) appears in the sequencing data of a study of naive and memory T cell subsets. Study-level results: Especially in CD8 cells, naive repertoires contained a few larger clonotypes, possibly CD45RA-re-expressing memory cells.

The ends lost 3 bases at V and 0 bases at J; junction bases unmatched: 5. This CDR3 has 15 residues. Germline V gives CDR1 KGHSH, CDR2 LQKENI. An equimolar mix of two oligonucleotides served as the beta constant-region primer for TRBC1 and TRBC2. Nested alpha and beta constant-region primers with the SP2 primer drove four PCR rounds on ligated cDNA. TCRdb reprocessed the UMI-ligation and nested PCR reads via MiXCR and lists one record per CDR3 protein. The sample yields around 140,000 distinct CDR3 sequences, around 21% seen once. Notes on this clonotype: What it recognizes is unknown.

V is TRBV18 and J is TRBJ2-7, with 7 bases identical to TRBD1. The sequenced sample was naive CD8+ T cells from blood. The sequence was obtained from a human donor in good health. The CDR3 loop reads CASSPDRSSSYEQYF. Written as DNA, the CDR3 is TGTGCCAGCTCACCGGACAGGAGCAGCTCCTACGAGCAGTACTTC.